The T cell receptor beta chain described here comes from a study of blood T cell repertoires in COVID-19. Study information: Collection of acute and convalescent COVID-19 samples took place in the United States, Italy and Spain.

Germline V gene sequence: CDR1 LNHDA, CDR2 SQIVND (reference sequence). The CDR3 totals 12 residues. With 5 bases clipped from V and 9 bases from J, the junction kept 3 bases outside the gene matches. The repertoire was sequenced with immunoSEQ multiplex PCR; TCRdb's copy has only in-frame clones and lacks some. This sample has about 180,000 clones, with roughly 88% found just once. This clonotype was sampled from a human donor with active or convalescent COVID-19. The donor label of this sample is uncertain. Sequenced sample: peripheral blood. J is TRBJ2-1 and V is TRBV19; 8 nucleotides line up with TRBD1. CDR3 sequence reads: CASSGQGSEQFF. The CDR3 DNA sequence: TGTGCCAGTAGTGGACAGGGAAGTGAGCAGTTCTTC.